The T cell receptor (beta chain) under discussion was sequenced for a study of cytomegalovirus exposure and HLA in healthy donors. This CDR3 has 16 amino acids. Germline V lookup: CDR1 SGHAT, CDR2 FQDESV (reference sequence). V lost 1 base, J lost 11 bases, and 18 bases lay in between. Sequenced by immunoSEQ multiplex PCR; TCRdb stores in-frame clones only, minus some. The sample holds 80,000 to 100,000 clones, around 85% seen once. The source of this sequence is a woman under 40 in good health and CMV-seronegative. The V call is TRBV11-1, the J call TRBJ2-6, with D possibly being TRBD1 (5 bases). The sample comprised PBMCs. Here the CDR3 DNA reads TGTGCCAGCAGCTTAGGAGAGCAGGGAAGGCGAGACGTCCTGACTTTC. This translates into CASSLGEQGRRDVLTF.